Here is one T cell receptor beta chain with its context. Its antigen is still unknown. The V gene's germline CDR1 is LNHDA and CDR2 SQIVND (reference sequence). The CDR3 is 15 residues long. The V gene end was trimmed by 7 bases and the J gene end by 6 bases; junction bases not matched to a gene: 13. The data were obtained in a study of T cell responses to AZD1222 COVID-19 vaccine. Findings and caveats of the study: Targeting of unmutated variant regions was reportedly seen in nearly half of spike-specific TCRs. Donors were chiefly white British, with a greater number of females, and clonal diversity was perhaps underestimated. Among AZD1222 vaccinees, only 5 to 7 were seropositive at baseline. CD4 TCRs linked to vaccination spanned spike, dominating at 160-218 and 743-854.

Clones were sequenced by immunoSEQ multiplex PCR, and TCRdb holds only the in-frame ones, with some missing. The sample lists about 110,000 clones, roughly 89% occurring once. The chain combines TRBV19 with TRBJ2-7; 9 positions agree with TRBD1. The TCR originated in an adult in good health. This specimen consisted of peripheral blood, obtained on day 0 of MenACWY control vaccination. DNA of the CDR3: TGTGCCAGTACCGATCCGGGACAGGGTTCGGCCGAGCAGTACTTC. Protein sequence: CASTDPGQGSAEQYF.